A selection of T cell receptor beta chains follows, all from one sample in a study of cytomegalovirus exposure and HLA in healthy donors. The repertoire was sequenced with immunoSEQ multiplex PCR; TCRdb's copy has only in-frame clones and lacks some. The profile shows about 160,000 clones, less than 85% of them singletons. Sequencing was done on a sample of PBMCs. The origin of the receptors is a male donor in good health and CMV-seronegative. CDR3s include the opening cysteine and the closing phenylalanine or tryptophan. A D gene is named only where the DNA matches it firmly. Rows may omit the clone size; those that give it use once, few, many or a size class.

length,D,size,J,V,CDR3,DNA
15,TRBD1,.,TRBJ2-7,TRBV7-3,CASSLGGQRSYEQYF,TGTGCCAGCAGCTTAGGGGGACAGCGTTCCTACGAGCAGTACTTC
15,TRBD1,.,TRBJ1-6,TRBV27,CASSLGDRGNSPLHF,TGTGCCAGCAGCTTGGGGGACAGGGGTAATTCACCCCTCCACTTT
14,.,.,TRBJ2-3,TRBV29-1,CSAPRTAGTDTQYF,TGCAGCGCCCCCAGGACAGCAGGAACAGATACGCAGTATTTT
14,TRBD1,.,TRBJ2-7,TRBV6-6,CASRGTGGSYEQYF,TGTGCCAGCAGAGGGACAGGGGGCTCCTACGAGCAGTACTTC
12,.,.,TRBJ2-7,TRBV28,CASSSGVYEQYF,TGTGCCAGCAGTTCCGGGGTGTACGAGCAGTACTTC
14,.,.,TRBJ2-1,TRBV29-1,CSVDFGTAYNEQFF,TGCAGCGTTGATTTCGGTACAGCATACAATGAGCAGTTCTTC
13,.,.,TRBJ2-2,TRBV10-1,CASRKQVTGELFF,TGCGCCAGCAGGAAGCAGGTTACCGGGGAGCTGTTTTTT
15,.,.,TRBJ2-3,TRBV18,CASSPGLPITDTQYF,TGTGCCAGCTCACCGGGACTCCCGATCACAGATACGCAGTATTTT
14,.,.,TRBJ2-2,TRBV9,CASSNRGGGGELFF,TGTGCCAGCAGCAACAGGGGGGGCGGAGGGGAGCTGTTTTTT
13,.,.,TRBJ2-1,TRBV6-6,CASSYVGEREQFF,TGTGCCAGCAGTTACGTAGGAGAACGGGAGCAGTTCTTC
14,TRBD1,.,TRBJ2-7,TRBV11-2,CASSFGQGGYEQYF,TGTGCCAGCAGCTTCGGACAGGGAGGCTACGAGCAGTACTTC
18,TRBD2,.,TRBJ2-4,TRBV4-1,CASSQERVGGGAKNIQYF,TGCGCCAGCAGCCAAGAAAGGGTCGGCGGGGGGGCCAAAAACATTCAGTACTTC
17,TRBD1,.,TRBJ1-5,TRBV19,CASSIMDRVYSNQPQHF,TGTGCCAGTAGTATTATGGACAGGGTCTATAGCAATCAGCCCCAGCATTTT
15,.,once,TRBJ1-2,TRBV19,CASSSGGGSNYGYTF,TGTGCCAGTAGTTCCGGGGGGGGGTCTAACTATGGCTACACCTTC
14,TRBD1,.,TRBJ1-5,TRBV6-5,CASRQGPSNQPQHF,TGTGCCAGCCGACAGGGCCCTAGCAATCAGCCCCAGCATTTT
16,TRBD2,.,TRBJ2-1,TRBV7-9,CASSAYGTSANNEQFF,TGTGCCAGCAGCGCCTACGGGACTAGCGCCAACAATGAGCAGTTCTTC
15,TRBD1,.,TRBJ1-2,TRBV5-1,CASSLGTGINYGYTF,TGCGCCAGCAGCTTGGGGACAGGGATCAACTATGGCTACACCTTC
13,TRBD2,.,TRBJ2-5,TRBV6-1,CASRGLAGETQYF,TGTGCCAGCAGAGGACTAGCCGGGGAGACCCAGTACTTC
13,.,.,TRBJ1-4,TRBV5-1,CASSRTENEKLFF,TGCGCCAGCAGCCGGACAGAGAATGAAAAACTGTTTTTT
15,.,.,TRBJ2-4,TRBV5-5,CASSLAAQGRDIQYF,TGTGCCAGCAGCTTGGCGGCTCAGGGCAGAGACATTCAGTACTTC
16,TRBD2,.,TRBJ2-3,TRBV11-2,CASSPASGVVTDTQYF,TGTGCCAGCAGCCCAGCTAGCGGGGTCGTCACAGATACGCAGTATTTT
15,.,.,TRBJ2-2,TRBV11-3,CASSQEGANTGELFF,TGTGCCAGCAGTCAAGAGGGGGCGAACACCGGGGAGCTGTTTTTT
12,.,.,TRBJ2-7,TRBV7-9,CASSKDSYEQYF,TGTGCCAGCAGCAAGGACAGCTACGAGCAGTACTTC
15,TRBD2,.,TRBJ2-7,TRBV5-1,CASSLVLADSYEQYF,TGCGCCAGCAGCTTGGTCCTAGCGGACTCCTACGAGCAGTACTTC
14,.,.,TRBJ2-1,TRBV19,CASTKTGPEDEQFF,TGTGCCAGTACCAAAACAGGGCCCGAGGATGAGCAGTTCTTC
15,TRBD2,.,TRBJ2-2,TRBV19,CASNPPSGNTGELFF,TGTGCCAGTAACCCCCCTAGCGGAAACACCGGGGAGCTGTTTTTT
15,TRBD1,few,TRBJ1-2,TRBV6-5,CASSWTGQGNYGYTF,TGTGCCAGCAGTTGGACGGGACAGGGAAACTATGGCTACACCTTC
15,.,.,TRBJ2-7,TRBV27,CASSFSPFPSYEQYF,TGTGCCAGCAGTTTCTCCCCTTTTCCCTCCTACGAGCAGTACTTC
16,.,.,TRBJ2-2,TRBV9,CASSPPGGGQPGELFF,TGTGCCAGCAGCCCCCCAGGAGGTGGTCAGCCCGGGGAGCTGTTTTTT
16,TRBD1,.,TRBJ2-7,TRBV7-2,CASSLGTGSGSFEQYF,TGTGCCAGCAGCTTGGGGACAGGGTCCGGATCTTTCGAGCAGTACTTC
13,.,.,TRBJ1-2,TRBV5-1,CASSLALGSGYTF,TGCGCCAGCAGCTTGGCTCTAGGGAGTGGCTACACCTTC
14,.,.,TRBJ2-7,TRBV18,CASSPPAQGREQYF,TGTGCCAGCTCACCACCGGCGCAGGGGCGCGAGCAGTACTTC